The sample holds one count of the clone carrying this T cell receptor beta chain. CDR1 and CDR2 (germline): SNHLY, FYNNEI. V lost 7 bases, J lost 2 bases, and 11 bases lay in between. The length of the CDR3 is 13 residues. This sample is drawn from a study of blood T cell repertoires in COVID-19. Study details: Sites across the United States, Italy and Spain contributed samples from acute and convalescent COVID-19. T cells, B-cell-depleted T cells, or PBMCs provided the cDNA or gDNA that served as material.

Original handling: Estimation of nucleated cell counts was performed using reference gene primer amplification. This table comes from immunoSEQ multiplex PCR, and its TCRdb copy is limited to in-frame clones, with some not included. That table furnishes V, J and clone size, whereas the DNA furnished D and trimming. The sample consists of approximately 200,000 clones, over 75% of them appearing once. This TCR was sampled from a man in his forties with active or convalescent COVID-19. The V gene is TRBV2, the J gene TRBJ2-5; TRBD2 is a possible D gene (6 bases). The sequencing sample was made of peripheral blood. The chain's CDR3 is CASKGLRQETQYF. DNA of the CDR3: TGTGCCAGCAAGGGACTTAGACAAGAGACCCAGTACTTC.